This TCR beta chain was found in a study of blood T cell repertoires in COVID-19. About the study: PBMCs, B-cell-depleted T cells, or T cells were the source of the cDNA or gDNA that made up the material.

This clone was detected only a few times. The method was immunoSEQ multiplex PCR; TCRdb's version includes in-frame clones alone and lacks a portion of them. Of more than 130,000 clones listed, roughly four fifths are singletons. Trimming removed 6 bases from V and 3 bases from J, with 18 bases in between. Germline V gene lookup returns CDR1 LGHDT and CDR2 YNNKEL (reference sequence). The CDR3 spans 15 residues. What was sequenced was peripheral blood. V and J are TRBV3-1 (or the pseudogene TRBV3-2) and TRBJ2-7; D ambiguous. This TCR was recovered from a woman older than 75 in a cohort sampled during active or convalescent COVID-19. CDR3 coding DNA: TGTGCCAGCAGTCAAACCCCGGGTCAAATCTACGAGCAGTACTTC. Translation: CASSQTPGQIYEQYF.